This T cell receptor (beta chain) was sequenced in a study of T cell repertoires in ileal Crohn's disease. Study-level background: Patients had a median approximately 8-year disease duration, and roughly 32% were active smokers.

Broader study findings: Active smokers at surgery had more clonal expansions than non-smokers.

Concerning this clone: What it binds is not known.

CDR3 size: 14 residues. CDR1 is MNHNS, CDR2 SASEGT, per germline. The V and J ends lost 4 bases and 4 bases respectively, with 10 bases between them. Method: immunoSEQ multiplex PCR; TCRdb's copy keeps in-frame clones and lacks some. The sample gives more than 11,000 clones, 78% of which show up once; almost 4.5% is in the top ten. Patients were adults with ileal or ileocolonic Crohn's disease needing resection. The source of this sequence is an adult with Crohn's disease. This sequence joins TRBV6-1 and TRBJ1-4; possibly TRBD1 for D (5 bases). The sequencing input was ileal tissue. The CDR3 reads CASSAGVGNEKLFF. CDR3 DNA: TGTGCCAGCAGTGCGGGGGTCGGTAATGAAAAACTGTTTTTT.